What follows is one T cell receptor (beta chain) and its context. Clones were sequenced by immunoSEQ multiplex PCR, and TCRdb holds only the in-frame ones, with some missing. The sample includes roughly 80,000 clones, about 84% of them seen just once. V gave up 2 bases and J gave up 1 base; unmatched junction bases: 3. The CDR3 consists of 15 residues. Germline loops: CDR1 SGHTS, CDR2 YDEGEE. This sample is drawn from a study of blood T cell repertoires in COVID-19. V is TRBV5-8 and J is TRBJ2-3; 8 bases are shared with TRBD2. This receptor was identified in a human donor in a cohort sampled during active COVID-19. The sequenced sample consisted of peripheral blood. This CDR3 is CASSLGTRRTDTQYF. CDR3 nucleotide sequence: TGTGCCAGCAGCTTAGGGACTAGACGCACAGATACGCAGTATTTT.